Sequencing of this T cell receptor beta chain was carried out in a study of blood T cell repertoires in COVID-19. Study-wide context: Both acute and convalescent COVID-19 samples were obtained from the United States, Italy and Spain. PBMCs, B-cell-depleted T cells, or T cells were the source of the cDNA or gDNA that made up the material.

Per the original methods: Reference gene primers were amplified, and this amplification served to estimate nucleated cell counts. Clones were sequenced by immunoSEQ multiplex PCR, and TCRdb holds only the in-frame ones, with some missing. D and trimming were read from the DNA, whereas the V and J calls and clone size are those reported in that table. The data show fewer than 300,000 clones, 65% to 90% seen once. This clone came up a few times. Germline lookup yields CDR1 SGHRS and CDR2 YFSETQ. V shed 0 bases and J shed 4 bases, with 7 bases lying between them. The CDR3 runs 14 residues. The chain couples TRBV5-1 to TRBJ2-2; possibly TRBD1 for D (6 bases). Sequencing used peripheral blood. This TCR came from a human donor in a cohort sampled during active COVID-19. The DNA for the CDR3 is TGCGCCAGCAGCTTGGAAGGGGGCACCGGGGAGCTGTTTTTT. Translated, it gives CASSLEGGTGELFF.